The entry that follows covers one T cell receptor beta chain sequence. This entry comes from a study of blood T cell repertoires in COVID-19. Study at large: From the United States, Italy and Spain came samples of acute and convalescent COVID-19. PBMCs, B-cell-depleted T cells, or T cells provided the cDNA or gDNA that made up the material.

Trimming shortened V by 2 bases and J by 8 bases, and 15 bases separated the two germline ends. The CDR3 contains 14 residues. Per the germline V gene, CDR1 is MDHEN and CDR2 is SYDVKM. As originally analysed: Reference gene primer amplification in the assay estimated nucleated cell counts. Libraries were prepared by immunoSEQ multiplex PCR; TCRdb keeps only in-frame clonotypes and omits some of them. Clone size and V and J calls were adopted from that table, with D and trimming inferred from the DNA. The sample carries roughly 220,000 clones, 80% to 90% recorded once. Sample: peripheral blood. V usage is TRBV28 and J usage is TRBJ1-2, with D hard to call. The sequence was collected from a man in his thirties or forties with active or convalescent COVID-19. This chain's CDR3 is CASSLKSILKGYTF. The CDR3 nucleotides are TGTGCCAGCAGTTTAAAAAGCATACTTAAGGGCTACACCTTC.